The rows below give T cell receptor beta chains drawn from one sample of a study of shared clonotypes between healthy human individuals. Sequencing was performed with immunoSEQ multiplex PCR; in TCRdb, only in-frame clones are kept and a portion is missing. The sample holds roughly 2,000,000 clones, about 95% seen once. Sequencing used naive CD8+ T cells sorted from blood. These receptors originate from a man between 18 and 35 years old in good health. CDR3s leave out the opening cysteine and the closing phenylalanine or tryptophan. The order of the fields is V gene, CDR3 protein.

V: TRBV29-1
CDR3: SVESSGRFPNEQF

V: TRBV6-5
CDR3: ASSYSAEAYNEQF

V: TRBV7-9
CDR3: ASSPPGQGFSANEKLF

V: TRBV7-9
CDR3: ASAIGDSYEQY

V: TRBV11-2
CDR3: ASSSDTYEQY

V: TRBV27
CDR3: ASSLSGQYYYEQY

V: TRBV5-6
CDR3: ASSSLGANQPQH

V: TRBV7-9
CDR3: ASSPGFGFTEAF

V: TRBV13
CDR3: ASSLRPKGAEAF

V: TRBV4-3
CDR3: ASSQEIGDNPSYEQY

V: TRBV27
CDR3: ASSRLGQLGPVVTEAF

V: TRBV4-2
CDR3: ASSQGSSRGEYEQY

V: TRBV7-9
CDR3: ASSPASPQETQY

V: TRBV4-1
CDR3: ASSPTITDTQY

V: TRBV5-6
CDR3: ASSLEGNTEAF

V: TRBV4-3
CDR3: ASSQDYTGELF

V: TRBV9
CDR3: ASSVDGREFTDTQY

V: TRBV29-1
CDR3: SVESVPVGTDTQY

V: TRBV11-2
CDR3: ASSLSGTGPHGYT

V: TRBV5-1
CDR3: ASSGDRFLPPYEQY

V: TRBV7-8
CDR3: ASSGTDYSNQPQH

V: TRBV30
CDR3: AWSPGGELF

V: TRBV29-1
CDR3: SVEDGADNQPQH

V: TRBV27
CDR3: ASSFQTGSITGGGYT

V: TRBV30
CDR3: AADTAGDTQY

V: TRBV5-4
CDR3: ASSLFQGSYEQY

V: TRBV9
CDR3: ASSVGDSSNTEAF

V: TRBV5-1
CDR3: ASSFHREINTGELF

V: TRBV27
CDR3: ASSWGGYGTEAF

V: TRBV29-1
CDR3: SVAEGSYEQY

V: TRBV19
CDR3: ASNYDGGDMNTEAF

V: TRBV18
CDR3: ASSPTGISSYNSPLH

V: TRBV5-1
CDR3: ASSPDSPEAF